Below, 20 T cell receptor beta chains from the same sample are listed, as sequenced in a study of T cell responses to AZD1222 COVID-19 vaccine (dated by TCRdb to the early 2020s). Library prep was done by the immunoSEQ multiplex PCR assay. Not all clones reach the TCRdb copy of this immuneACCESS table, which keeps in-frame sequences only. Checked studies attribute under half of the gap to unresolved V genes and leave the rest unexplained. Across this sample there are about 86,000 clones, with roughly 80% seen only once. Around 21% of the sample is in the top ten clones. The time point label, as the study defines it: baseline before first vaccination. Material: peripheral blood, obtained on day 0 of AZD1222 vaccination. The receptors shown here come from an adult in good health.

The V gene is TRBV19, the J gene TRBJ2-2; D is possibly TRBD1 (5 bases). The CDR3 covers 14 residues. Germline V gene lookup returns CDR1 LNHDA and CDR2 SQIVND (reference sequence). V was pared by 5 bases and J by 4 bases, with 11 bases between. In nucleotides, the CDR3 is TGTGCCAGTAGTTACTGGGGCGGCACCGGGGAGCTGTTTTTT. It is translated as CASSYWGGTGELFF. Full variable domain (remainder filled in from reference TRBV19 and TRBJ2-2): DGGITQSPKYLFRKEGQNVTLSCEQNLNHDAMYWYRQDPGQGLRLIYYSQIVNDFQKGDIAEGYSVSREKKESFPLTVTSAQKNPTAFYLCASSYWGGTGELFFGEGSRLTVL.

The chain joins TRBV12-3 or TRBV12-4 to TRBJ2-5, with 9 bases aligning to TRBD1. The CDR3 length is 12 residues. V shed 8 bases, J shed 2 bases, and the junction held 0 bases outside the gene matches. The CDR3, as DNA: TGTGCCAGCGGACAGGGGCAAGAGACCCAGTACTTC. Translated: CASGQGQETQYF.

In this sample, this clone turned up once. The chain is built from TRBV28 and TRBJ1-5, with D uncertain. Germline V CDR1 and CDR2: MDHEN, SYDVKM. V was pared by 2 bases and J by 0 bases, with 14 bases between. The CDR3 is 17 residues long. This chain's CDR3 is CASSLALDDLSNQPQHF. As DNA, the CDR3 is TGTGCCAGCAGTTTAGCTCTCGATGATCTTAGCAATCAGCCCCAGCATTTT.

The chain has TRBV7-9 and TRBJ2-1, with 8 bases fitting TRBD1. CDR3 length equals 12 residues. The ends lost 0 bases at V and 12 bases at J; junction bases unmatched: 1. CDR1 is SEHNR, CDR2 FQNEAQ, per germline (reference sequence). CDR3 region: CASSLATGGQFF. The CDR3 region has the DNA TGTGCCAGCAGCTTAGCAACAGGGGGGCAGTTCTTC.

CDR3 DNA sequence: TGTGCCAGCAGCTTCAACAGGGGTGGTGAGCAGTTCTTC. Its protein is CASSFNRGGEQFF. The chain links TRBV7-2 to TRBJ2-1; 7 bases agree with TRBD1. J lost 9 bases, V lost 3 bases, and 5 bases had no gene match. The CDR3 loop spans 13 amino acids. From germline, CDR1 is SGHTA and CDR2 FQGNSA.

The chain has TRBV10-1 and TRBJ2-1; tentatively, D is TRBD1 or TRBD2 (5 bases each). The germline gives CDR1 WNHNN, CDR2 SYGVQD (reference sequence). This CDR3 region has 13 residues. V lost 0 bases and J lost 10, with 10 bases in between. CDR3 residues: CASSESGEGEQFF. DNA for the CDR3: TGCGCCAGCAGTGAGTCGGGGGAAGGAGAGCAGTTCTTC.

The chain is built from TRBV6-5 and TRBJ2-1, with D maybe TRBD2 (5 bases). Germline V gene sequence: CDR1 MNHEY, CDR2 SVGAGI. V was clipped by 5 bases and J by 0 bases, with 11 bases between them. This CDR3 spans 15 amino acids. The CDR3: CASSLTEGSYNEQFF. The CDR3 coding sequence is TGTGCCAGCAGTCTTACAGAGGGCTCCTACAATGAGCAGTTCTTC.

The chain has TRBV11-3 and TRBJ2-1; maybe TRBD2 (5 bases). CDR1 SGHNT and CDR2 YENEEA come from the germline V gene. This CDR3 spans 13 amino acids. V lost 3 bases to trimming and J lost 12 bases, with 15 bases between them. The CDR3 region has the DNA TGTGCCAGCAGCTTTTCAGCCGCAGGAGGGCAGTTCTTC. Its protein product is CASSFSAAGGQFF.

The chain carries TRBV7-2 and TRBJ1-6; 7 bases fit TRBD1. Germline assignment: CDR1 SGHTA and CDR2 FQGNSA. CDR3 length equals 19 residues. V gave up 5 bases and J gave up 0 bases; unmatched junction bases: 13. CDR3 nucleotides: TGTGCCAGCAGCAATAGACAGGGAATGGGGAGCTCCTATAATTCACCCCTCCACTTT. Protein: CASSNRQGMGSSYNSPLHF.

The chain uses TRBV7-6 and TRBJ2-3, with a weak D call TRBD2 (5 bases). V lost 5 bases, J lost 1 base, and 16 bases lay in between. The CDR3 extends over 16 amino acids. Germline V gene data show CDR1 as SGHVS and CDR2 as FNYEAQ. As DNA, the CDR3 is TGTGCCAGCAGCCGAAGGAGTGGTAGCGGCACAGATACGCAGTATTTT. Its translation is CASSRRSGSGTDTQYF.

The chain recombines TRBV2 with TRBJ1-4; 12 positions agree with TRBD1. The J segment lost 7 bases and the V segment lost 8 bases, leaving 5 bases of the junction unmatched. This CDR3 comprises 14 residues. Germline CDR1 is SNHLY and CDR2 is FYNNEI. CDR3 DNA sequence: TGTGCCAGCGTAGGGACAGGGGGCTTTGAAAAACTGTTTTTT. Residues: CASVGTGGFEKLFF.

The CDR3 DNA sequence: TGTGCTAGTGGTTTGGCCCAGGGGGCAGTCATTGAAGCTTTCTTT. It encodes CASGLAQGAVIEAFF. V gene TRBV12-5 combines with J gene TRBJ1-1, with 8 bases matching TRBD1. Germline CDR1 LGHNT, CDR2 FRNRAP. Trimming at V came to 1 base and at J to 7 bases, leaving 8 bases not matched to a gene. This CDR3 has 15 amino acids.

This clone occurred many times. The J gene is TRBJ1-1, the V gene TRBV12-3 or TRBV12-4; D remains ambiguous. The CDR3 spans 13 residues. Trimming took 5 bases from V and 4 from J, leaving 11 bases between them. The CDR3 here is CASSKTRATEAFF. In nucleotides, the CDR3 is TGTGCCAGCAGTAAAACGCGGGCCACTGAAGCTTTCTTT.

This chain uses TRBV9 with TRBJ1-1; the D is unclear. Trimming took off 0 bases at V and 3 bases at J, with 3 bases between the two ends. The CDR3 covers 12 residues. The germline CDR1 and CDR2 sequences are SGDLS and YYNGEE. The CDR3 region is CASSVGDTEAFF. The CDR3 DNA follows: TGTGCCAGCAGCGTAGGGGACACTGAAGCTTTCTTT.

The chain recombines TRBV7-9 with TRBJ2-7; D may be TRBD1 (5 bases). V was cut by 2 bases and J by 6 bases, with 23 bases left in between. This CDR3 contains 17 residues. Germline assignment: CDR1 SEHNR and CDR2 FQNEAQ (reference sequence). DNA for the CDR3: TGTGCCAGCAGCTTAATCCCATCAGGACAAACGTCCGCCGAGCAGTACTTC. Residues: CASSLIPSGQTSAEQYF. Full variable domain (outside the CDR3, taken from reference TRBV7-9 and TRBJ2-7): DTGVSQNPRHKITKRGQNVTFRCDPISEHNRLYWYRQTLGQGPEFLTYFQNEAQLEKSRLLSDRFSAERPKGSFSTLEIQRTEQGDSAMYLCASSLIPSGQTSAEQYFGPGTRLTVT.

The chain is built from TRBV2 and TRBJ2-7; weak D call: TRBD1 (5 bases). V shed 0 bases and J shed 5 bases, with 14 bases lying between them. Germline loops: CDR1 SNHLY, CDR2 FYNNEI. This CDR3 comprises 15 residues. The CDR3 region has the DNA TGTGCCAGCAGTGAAGCATCAGACAGTGGCCACGAGCAGTACTTC. Amino acids: CASSEASDSGHEQYF.

The chain has TRBV5-1 and TRBJ1-1, with a weak D call TRBD1 (5 bases). The V and J ends lost 2 bases and 1 base respectively, with 9 bases between them. Germline V gives CDR1 SGHRS, CDR2 YFSETQ. This CDR3 is built from 14 residues. CDR3 amino acids: CASSFQGSNTEAFF. The CDR3 nucleotides read TGCGCCAGCAGCTTCCAGGGTTCGAACACTGAAGCTTTCTTT. The entire variable domain, with the rest obtained from reference TRBV5-1 and TRBJ1-1, is as follows: KAGVTQTPRYLIKTRGQQVTLSCSPISGHRSVSWYQQTPGQGLQFLFEYFSETQRNKGNFPGRFSGRQFSNSRSEMNVSTLELGDSALYLCASSFQGSNTEAFFGQGTRLTVV.

The count of this clone is one. CDR3 residues: CASSPPRGLAGGWDTQYF. CDR3 DNA: TGTGCCAGCTCACCACCGAGGGGACTAGCGGGAGGATGGGATACGCAGTATTTT. The chain joins TRBV18 to TRBJ2-3; 15 bases line up with TRBD2. Germline V gives CDR1 KGHSH, CDR2 LQKENI. With 0 bases clipped from V and 6 bases from J, the junction kept 7 bases outside the gene matches. The CDR3 is made up of 18 amino acids.

The gene calls are TRBV20-1 and TRBJ1-6; maybe TRBD1 (5 bases). V lost 3 bases, J lost 8 bases, and 11 bases lay in between. CDR3 length: 13 amino acids. Germline CDR1 DFQATT, CDR2 SNEGSKA (reference sequence). The DNA of the CDR3 is TGCAGTGCTAGTGTGCAGGGCGATTCACCCCTCCACTTT. This encodes CSASVQGDSPLHF.

The chain joins TRBV4-1 to TRBJ2-1, with D possibly being TRBD2 (6 bases). Per the germline V gene, CDR1 is MGHRA and CDR2 is YSYEKL. Deletions cut 3 bases from V and 4 bases from J, with 13 bases between. There are 15 residues in the CDR3. CDR3 sequence (DNA): TGCGCCAGCAGCCATAGCTTAGCGGAATACAATGAGCAGTTCTTC. Its translation: CASSHSLAEYNEQFF.